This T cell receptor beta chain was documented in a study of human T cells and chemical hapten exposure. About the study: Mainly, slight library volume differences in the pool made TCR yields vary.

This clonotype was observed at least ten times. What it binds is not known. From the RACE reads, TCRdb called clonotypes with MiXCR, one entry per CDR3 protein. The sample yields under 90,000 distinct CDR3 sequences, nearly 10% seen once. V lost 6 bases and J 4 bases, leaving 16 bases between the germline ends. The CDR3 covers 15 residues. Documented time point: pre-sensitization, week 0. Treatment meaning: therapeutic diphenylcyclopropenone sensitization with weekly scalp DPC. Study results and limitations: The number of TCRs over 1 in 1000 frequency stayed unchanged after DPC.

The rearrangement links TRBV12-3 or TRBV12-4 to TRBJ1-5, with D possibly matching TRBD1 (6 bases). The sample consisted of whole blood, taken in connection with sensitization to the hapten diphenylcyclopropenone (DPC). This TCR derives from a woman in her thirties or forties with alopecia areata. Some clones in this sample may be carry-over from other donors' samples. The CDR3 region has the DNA TGTGCCAGCAGCCTGATCGAGGGGGGAAATCAGCCCCAGCATTTT. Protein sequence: CASSLIEGGNQPQHF.